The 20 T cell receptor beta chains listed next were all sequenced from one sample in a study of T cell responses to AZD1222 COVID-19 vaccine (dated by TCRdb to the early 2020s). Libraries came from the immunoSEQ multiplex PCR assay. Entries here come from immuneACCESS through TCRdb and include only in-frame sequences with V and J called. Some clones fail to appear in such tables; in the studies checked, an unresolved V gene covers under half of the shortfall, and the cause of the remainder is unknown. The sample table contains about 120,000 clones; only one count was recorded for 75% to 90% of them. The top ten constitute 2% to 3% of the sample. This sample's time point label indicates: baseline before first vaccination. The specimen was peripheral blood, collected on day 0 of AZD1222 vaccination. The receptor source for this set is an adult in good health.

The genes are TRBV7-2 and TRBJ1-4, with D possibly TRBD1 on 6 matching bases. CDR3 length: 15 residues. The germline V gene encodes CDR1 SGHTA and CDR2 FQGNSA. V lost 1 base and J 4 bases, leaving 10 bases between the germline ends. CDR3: CASSLVTGINEKLFF. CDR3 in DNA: TGTGCCAGCAGCTTAGTAACAGGGATTAATGAAAAACTGTTTTTT.

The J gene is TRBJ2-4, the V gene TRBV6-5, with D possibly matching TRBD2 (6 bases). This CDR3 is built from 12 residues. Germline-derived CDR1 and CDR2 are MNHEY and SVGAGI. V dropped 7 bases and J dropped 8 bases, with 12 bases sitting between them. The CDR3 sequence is CASTRPGDIQYF. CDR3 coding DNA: TGTGCCAGCACCCGACCGGGGGACATTCAGTACTTC.

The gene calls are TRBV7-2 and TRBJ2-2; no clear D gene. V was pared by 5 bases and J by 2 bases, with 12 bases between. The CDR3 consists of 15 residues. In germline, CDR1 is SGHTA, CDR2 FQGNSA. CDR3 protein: CASSPSWGNTGELFF. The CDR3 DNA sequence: TGTGCCAGCAGCCCCAGCTGGGGTAACACCGGGGAGCTGTTTTTT.

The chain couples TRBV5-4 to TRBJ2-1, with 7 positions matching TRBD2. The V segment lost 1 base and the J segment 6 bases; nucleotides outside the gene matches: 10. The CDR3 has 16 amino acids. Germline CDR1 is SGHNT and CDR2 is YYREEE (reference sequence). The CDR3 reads CASSLFVGGVGNEQFF. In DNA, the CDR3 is TGTGCCAGCAGCTTGTTCGTGGGAGGGGTCGGCAATGAGCAGTTCTTC.

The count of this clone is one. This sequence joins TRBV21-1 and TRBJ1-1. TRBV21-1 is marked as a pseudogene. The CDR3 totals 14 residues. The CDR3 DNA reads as TGTGCCAGCCGGAACGGGGCGCCCGGGACTGAAGCTTTCTTT. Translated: CASRNGAPGTEAFF.

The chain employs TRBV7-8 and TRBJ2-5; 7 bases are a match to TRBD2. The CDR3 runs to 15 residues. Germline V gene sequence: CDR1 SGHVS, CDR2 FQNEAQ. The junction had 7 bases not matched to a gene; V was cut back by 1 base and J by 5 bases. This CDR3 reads CASSLVGGGRETQYF. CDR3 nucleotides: TGTGCCAGCAGCTTAGTTGGGGGAGGGCGCGAGACCCAGTACTTC.

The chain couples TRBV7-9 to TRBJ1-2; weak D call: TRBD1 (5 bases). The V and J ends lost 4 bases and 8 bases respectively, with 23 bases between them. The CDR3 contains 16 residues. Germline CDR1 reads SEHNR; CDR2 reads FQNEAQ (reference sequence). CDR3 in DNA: TGTGCCAGCAGCTCCCTTTTACCGAGGGGAGATGGAGGCTACACCTTC. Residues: CASSSLLPRGDGGYTF.

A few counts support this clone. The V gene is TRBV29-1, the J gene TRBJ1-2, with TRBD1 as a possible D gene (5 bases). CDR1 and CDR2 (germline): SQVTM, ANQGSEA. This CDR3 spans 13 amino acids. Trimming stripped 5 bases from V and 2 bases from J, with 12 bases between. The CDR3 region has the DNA TGCAGCGTTTGGGCAGGGAGCAACTATGGCTACACCTTC. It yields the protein CSVWAGSNYGYTF.

The CDR3 here is CATSRDRGLAKNIQYF. The DNA of the CDR3 is TGTGCCACCAGCAGGGACAGGGGACTAGCCAAAAACATTCAGTACTTC. The gene calls are TRBV15 and TRBJ2-4; 9 bases are shared with TRBD1. In germline, CDR1 is LNHNV, CDR2 YYDKDF (reference sequence). V shed 3 bases and J 0 bases; nucleotides not matched to a gene: 3. The CDR3 extends over 16 amino acids. The full variable domain, rest sourced from reference TRBV15 and TRBJ2-4, is DAMVIQNPRYQVTQFGKPVTLSCSQTLNHNVMYWYQQKSSQAPKLLFHYYDKDFNNEADTPDNFQSRRPNTSFCFLDIRSPGLGDTAMYLCATSRDRGLAKNIQYFGAGTRLSVL.

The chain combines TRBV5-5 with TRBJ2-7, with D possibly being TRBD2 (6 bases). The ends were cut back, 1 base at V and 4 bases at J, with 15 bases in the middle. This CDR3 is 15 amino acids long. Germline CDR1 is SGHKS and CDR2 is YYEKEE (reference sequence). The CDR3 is CASSLLGLSNYEQYF. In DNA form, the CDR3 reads TGTGCCAGCAGCTTGCTAGGACTATCGAATTACGAGCAGTACTTC.

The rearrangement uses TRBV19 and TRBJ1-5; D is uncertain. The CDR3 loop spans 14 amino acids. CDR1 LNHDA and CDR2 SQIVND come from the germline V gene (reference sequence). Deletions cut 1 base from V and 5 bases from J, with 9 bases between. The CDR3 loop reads CASSIGGRDQPQHF. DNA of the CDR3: TGTGCCAGTAGTATAGGGGGAAGGGATCAGCCCCAGCATTTT.

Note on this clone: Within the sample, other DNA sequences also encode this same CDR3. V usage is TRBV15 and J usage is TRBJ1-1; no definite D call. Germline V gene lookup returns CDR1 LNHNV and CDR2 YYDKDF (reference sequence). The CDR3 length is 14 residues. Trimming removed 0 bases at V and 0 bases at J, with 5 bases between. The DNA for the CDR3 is TGTGCCACCAGCAGAGAAACTATGAACACTGAAGCTTTCTTT. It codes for CATSRETMNTEAFF.

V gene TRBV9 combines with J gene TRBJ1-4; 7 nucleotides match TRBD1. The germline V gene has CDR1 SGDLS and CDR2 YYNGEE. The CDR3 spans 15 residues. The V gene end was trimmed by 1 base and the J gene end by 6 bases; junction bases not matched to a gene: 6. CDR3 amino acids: CASSVSTGQDEKLFF. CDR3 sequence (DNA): TGTGCCAGCAGCGTATCGACAGGGCAGGATGAAAAACTGTTTTTT.

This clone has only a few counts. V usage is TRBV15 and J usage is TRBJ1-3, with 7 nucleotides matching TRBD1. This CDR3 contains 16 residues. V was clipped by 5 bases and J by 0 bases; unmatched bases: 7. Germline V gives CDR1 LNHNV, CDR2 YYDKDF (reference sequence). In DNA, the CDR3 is TGTGCCACCAGCCCGGGACAGTGGGTCTCTGGAAACACCATATATTTT. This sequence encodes CATSPGQWVSGNTIYF.

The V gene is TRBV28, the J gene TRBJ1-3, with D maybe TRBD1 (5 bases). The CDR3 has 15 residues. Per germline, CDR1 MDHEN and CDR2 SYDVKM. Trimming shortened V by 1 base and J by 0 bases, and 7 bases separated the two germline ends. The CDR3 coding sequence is TGTGCCAGCAGTTTATTGGGGGGCTCTGGAAACACCATATATTTT. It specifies CASSLLGGSGNTIYF.

The CDR3 is CASSLALAGGVQPQHF. The CDR3 coding sequence is TGTGCCAGCAGCTTAGCTTTGGCAGGGGGCGTTCAGCCCCAGCATTTT. The rearrangement uses TRBV7-2 and TRBJ1-5; TRBD1 matches at 8 bases. CDR3 length: 16 amino acids. V lost 0 bases to trimming and J lost 6 bases; unmatched junction nucleotides: 7. Per germline, CDR1 SGHTA and CDR2 FQGNSA.

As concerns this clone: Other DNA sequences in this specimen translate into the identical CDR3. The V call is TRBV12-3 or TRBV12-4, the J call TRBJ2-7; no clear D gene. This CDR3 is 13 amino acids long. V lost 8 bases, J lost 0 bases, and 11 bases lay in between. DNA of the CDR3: TGTGCCAGCTCCTTGAGTGCCTCCTACGAGCAGTACTTC. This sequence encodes CASSLSASYEQYF.

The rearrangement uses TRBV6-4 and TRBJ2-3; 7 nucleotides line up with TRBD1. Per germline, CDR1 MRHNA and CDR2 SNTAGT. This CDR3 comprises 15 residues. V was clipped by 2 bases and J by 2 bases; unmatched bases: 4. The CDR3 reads CASSDGQGDTDTQYF. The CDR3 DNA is TGTGCCAGCAGTGACGGCCAGGGGGACACAGATACGCAGTATTTT.

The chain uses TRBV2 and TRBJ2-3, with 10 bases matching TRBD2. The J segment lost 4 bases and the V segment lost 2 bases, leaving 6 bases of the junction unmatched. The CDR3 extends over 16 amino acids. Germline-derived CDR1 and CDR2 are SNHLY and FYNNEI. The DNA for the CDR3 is TGTGCCAGCAGTGAACAGCGGGAGGGCCGGGCAGATACGCAGTATTTT. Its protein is CASSEQREGRADTQYF. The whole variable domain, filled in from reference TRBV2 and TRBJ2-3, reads EPEVTQTPSHQVTQMGQEVILRCVPISNHLYFYWYRQILGQKVEFLVSFYNNEISEKSEIFDDQFSVERPDGSNFTLKIRSTKLEDSAMYFCASSEQREGRADTQYFGPGTRLTVL.

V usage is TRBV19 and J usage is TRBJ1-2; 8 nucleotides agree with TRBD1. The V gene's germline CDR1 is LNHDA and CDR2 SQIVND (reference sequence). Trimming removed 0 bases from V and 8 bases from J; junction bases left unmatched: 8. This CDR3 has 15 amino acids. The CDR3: CASSIDSGTGQGYTF. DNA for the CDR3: TGTGCCAGTAGTATAGATTCGGGGACAGGCCAAGGCTACACCTTC.